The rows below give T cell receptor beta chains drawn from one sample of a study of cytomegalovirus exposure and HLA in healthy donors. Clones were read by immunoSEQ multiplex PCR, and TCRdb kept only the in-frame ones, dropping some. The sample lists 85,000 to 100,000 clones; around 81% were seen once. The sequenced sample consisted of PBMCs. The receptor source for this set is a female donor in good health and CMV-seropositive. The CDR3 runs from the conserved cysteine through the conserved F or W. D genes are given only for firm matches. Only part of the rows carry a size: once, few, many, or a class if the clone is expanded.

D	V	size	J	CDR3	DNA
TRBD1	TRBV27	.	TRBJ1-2	CASRGTETGSRYGYTF	TGTGCCAGCAGGGGGACGGAGACAGGGTCTCGGTATGGCTACACCTTC
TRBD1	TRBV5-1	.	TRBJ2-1	CASSLGGRGPYNEQFF	TGCGCCAGCAGCTTGGGGGGCAGGGGGCCCTACAATGAGCAGTTCTTC
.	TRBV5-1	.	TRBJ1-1	CASIREGGGTEAFF	TGCGCCAGCATCCGGGAAGGGGGTGGCACTGAAGCTTTCTTT
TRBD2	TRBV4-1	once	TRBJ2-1	CASSQDEDSGRAFWYNEQFF	TGCGCCAGCAGCCAAGATGAAGATAGCGGGAGGGCCTTTTGGTACAATGAGCAGTTCTTC
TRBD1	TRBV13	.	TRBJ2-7	CASSSGQGTEYEQYF	TGTGCCAGCAGCTCGGGACAGGGGACCGAGTACGAGCAGTACTTC
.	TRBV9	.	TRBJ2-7	CASSVGSGPYEQYF	TGTGCCAGCAGCGTAGGTAGCGGACCCTACGAGCAGTACTTC
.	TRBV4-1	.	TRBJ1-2	CASSLTGNPYGYTF	TGCGCCAGCAGCCTTACAGGGAACCCGTATGGCTACACCTTC
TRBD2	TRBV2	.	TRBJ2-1	CASSPRTSANNEQFF	TGTGCCAGCAGTCCCAGGACTAGCGCCAACAATGAGCAGTTCTTC
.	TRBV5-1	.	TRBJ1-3	CASSLRAVSSGNTIYF	TGCGCCAGCAGCTTGAGAGCCGTAAGCTCTGGAAACACCATATATTTT
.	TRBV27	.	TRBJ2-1	CASSPFTRPNEQFF	TGTGCCAGCAGTCCTTTCACTAGGCCGAATGAGCAGTTCTTC
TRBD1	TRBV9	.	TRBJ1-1	CASSVSTGAGEAFF	TGTGCCAGCAGCGTATCGACAGGGGCCGGTGAAGCTTTCTTT
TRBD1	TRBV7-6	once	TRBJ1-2	CASSLAKGAPGDGYTF	TGTGCCAGCAGCTTAGCTAAGGGGGCGCCGGGTGATGGCTACACCTTC
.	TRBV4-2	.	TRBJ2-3	CASSQEATGASTDTQYF	TGTGCCAGCAGCCAAGAGGCGACAGGCGCTAGCACAGATACGCAGTATTTT
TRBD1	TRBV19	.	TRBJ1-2	CASSITGGAGGYTF	TGTGCCAGTAGTATCACAGGGGGCGCCGGCGGCTACACCTTC
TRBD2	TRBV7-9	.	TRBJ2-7	CASSLAGLAEVSYEQYF	TGTGCCAGCAGCTTAGCTGGGCTAGCGGAGGTCTCCTACGAGCAGTACTTC
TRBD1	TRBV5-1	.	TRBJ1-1	CASSLRPGQGALTEAFF	TGCGCCAGCAGCTTGCGACCGGGACAGGGGGCTTTAACTGAAGCTTTCTTT
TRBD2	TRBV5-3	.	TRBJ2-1	CARSLPGTSGGAFYNEQFF	TGTGCCAGAAGCTTGCCTGGGACTAGCGGGGGGGCTTTCTACAATGAGCAGTTCTTC
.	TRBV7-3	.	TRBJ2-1	CASSLTPGSTYNEQFF	TGTGCCAGCAGCCTTACACCAGGATCTACCTACAATGAGCAGTTCTTC
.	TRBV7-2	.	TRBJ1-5	CASSLPGGNQPQHF	TGTGCCAGCAGCTTACCGGGGGGCAATCAGCCCCAGCATTTT
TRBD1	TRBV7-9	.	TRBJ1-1	CASSSRDSGSLGTEAFF	TGTGCCAGCAGCTCCCGGGACAGTGGGTCTTTGGGCACTGAAGCTTTCTTT
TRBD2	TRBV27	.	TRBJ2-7	CASSPLGSGGPGEQYF	TGTGCCAGCAGCCCCTTGGGGAGCGGGGGACCCGGCGAGCAGTACTTC
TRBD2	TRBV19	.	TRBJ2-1	CASSILGTSGGEREQFF	TGTGCCAGTAGTATATTGGGGACTAGCGGGGGGGAACGGGAGCAGTTCTTC
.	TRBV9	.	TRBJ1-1	CASSPRTEAFF	TGTGCCAGCAGCCCTCGGACAGAAGCTTTCTTT
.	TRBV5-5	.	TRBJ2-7	CASSLASGSYEQYF	TGTGCCAGCAGCTTGGCCTCGGGTTCCTACGAGCAGTACTTC
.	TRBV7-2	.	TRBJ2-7	CASSSKQLSSYEQYF	TGTGCCAGCAGCTCGAAGCAACTAAGCTCCTACGAGCAGTACTTC
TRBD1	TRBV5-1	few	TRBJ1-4	CASSLDHTDRGVEKLFF	TGCGCCAGCAGCTTAGACCATACGGACAGGGGGGTTGAAAAACTGTTTTTT
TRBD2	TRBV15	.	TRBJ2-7	CATSREKGRADEQYF	TGTGCCACCAGCAGAGAAAAGGGGAGGGCCGACGAGCAGTACTTC
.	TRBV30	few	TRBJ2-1	CAWLPSSYNEQFF	TGTGCCTGGCTCCCGAGCTCCTACAATGAGCAGTTCTTC
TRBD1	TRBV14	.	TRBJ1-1	CASSSDRVGAFF	TGTGCCAGCAGCAGCGACAGGGTCGGAGCTTTCTTT
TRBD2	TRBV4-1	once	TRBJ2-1	CASSQGEGGYNEQFF	TGCGCCAGCAGCCAGGGGGAGGGAGGGTACAATGAGCAGTTCTTC
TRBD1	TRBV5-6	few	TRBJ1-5	CASSSTGLSNQPQHF	TGTGCCAGCAGCTCGACAGGGCTGAGCAATCAGCCCCAGCATTTT
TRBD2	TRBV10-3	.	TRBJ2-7	CAIRSRREGRDEQYF	TGTGCCATCAGGTCACGGAGGGAGGGCCGCGACGAGCAGTACTTC
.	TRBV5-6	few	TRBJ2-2	CASSEQTGELFF	TGTGCCAGCAGCGAGCAAACCGGGGAGCTGTTTTTT
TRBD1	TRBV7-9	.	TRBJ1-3	CASSPQGDSGNTIYF	TGTGCCAGCAGCCCACAGGGGGACTCTGGAAACACCATATATTTT
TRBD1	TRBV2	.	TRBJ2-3	CASRGDRNTQYF	TGTGCCAGCAGGGGGGACAGAAATACGCAGTATTTT
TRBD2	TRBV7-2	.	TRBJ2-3	CASSLAGGSDTQYF	TGTGCCAGCAGCTTAGCGGGAGGGTCCGATACGCAGTATTTT
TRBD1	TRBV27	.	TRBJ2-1	CASSPRDRGYEQFF	TGTGCCAGCAGTCCCCGGGACAGGGGCTATGAGCAGTTCTTC
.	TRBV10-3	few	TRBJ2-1	CAITTGRWDEQFF	TGTGCCATCACCACAGGGAGATGGGATGAGCAGTTCTTC
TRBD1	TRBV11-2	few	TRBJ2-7	CASSKTGQVIYEQYF	TGTGCCAGCAGCAAGACGGGACAGGTGATCTACGAGCAGTACTTC
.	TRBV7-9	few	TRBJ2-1	CASSLLYNEQFF	TGTGCCAGCAGCCTCCTATACAATGAGCAGTTCTTC
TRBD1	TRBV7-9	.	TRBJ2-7	CASSSGTGSYEQYF	TGTGCCAGCAGCTCAGGGACAGGGAGCTACGAGCAGTACTTC
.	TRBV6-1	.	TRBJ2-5	CASTAGVLETQYF	TGTGCCAGCACCGCCGGGGTGTTGGAGACCCAGTACTTC